This TCR beta chain was identified during a study of blood T cell repertoires in COVID-19. Background on the study: The United States, Italy and Spain supplied acute and convalescent COVID-19 samples. PBMCs, B-cell-depleted T cells, or T cells provided the cDNA or gDNA that made up the material.

In Seattle, patients joined the study during active infection and were tracked longitudinally. Original processing methods: Estimated nucleated cell counts came from reference gene primer amplification. The assay was immunoSEQ multiplex PCR, and TCRdb's table has in-frame clones only and misses some. The V and J calls and clone size come from that table; D and trimming were worked out from the DNA. Among fewer than 200,000 clones listed, roughly 80% were seen once. Source material: peripheral blood. This TCR was recovered from an older woman with COVID-19, enrolled during active disease.

The CDR3 nucleotides are TGTGCCAGCAGTCCAAGATGGGCCACAGATACGCAGTATTTT. It translates to CASSPRWATDTQYF. The genes are TRBV6-6 and TRBJ2-3; D unresolved. The CDR3 runs to 14 residues. Trimming removed 5 bases from V and 2 bases from J, with 11 bases in between. Germline V CDR1 and CDR2: MNHNY, SVGAGI (reference sequence).